This paragraph reports one TCR beta chain. The data were obtained in a study of human T cells and chemical hapten exposure. Time point noted: pre-sensitization, week 0. Treatment denoted: therapeutic diphenylcyclopropenone sensitization with weekly scalp DPC. V shed 6 bases and J shed 6 bases, with 14 bases lying between them. This CDR3 spans 13 amino acids. CDR1 and CDR2 from the germline V gene are MNHEY and SVGAGI. Via MiXCR, TCRdb re-called the RACE reads, giving one row per CDR3 protein. The repertoire holds some 250,000 distinct CDR3 sequences, with roughly 8% as singletons. The specimen comprised whole blood, sampled in connection with sensitization to the hapten diphenylcyclopropenone (DPC). The origin of this receptor is a man younger than 35 with alopecia areata. Some clones in this sample may be carry-over from other donors' samples. The chain combines TRBV6-5 with TRBJ1-1; D remains unclear. The CDR3, as DNA: TGTGCCAGCAGCCCGGCGGGAGTGGCTGAAGCTTTCTTT. Protein sequence: CASSPAGVAEAFF.